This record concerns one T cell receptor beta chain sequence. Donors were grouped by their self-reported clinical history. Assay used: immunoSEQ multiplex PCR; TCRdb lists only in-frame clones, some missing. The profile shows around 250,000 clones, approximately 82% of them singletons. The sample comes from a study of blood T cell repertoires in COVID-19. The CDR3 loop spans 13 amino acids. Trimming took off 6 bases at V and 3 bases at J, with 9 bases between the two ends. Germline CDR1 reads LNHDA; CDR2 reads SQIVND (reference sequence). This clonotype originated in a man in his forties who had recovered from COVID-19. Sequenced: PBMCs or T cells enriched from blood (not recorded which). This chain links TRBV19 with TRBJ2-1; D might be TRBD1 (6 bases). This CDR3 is CASRGHGYNEQFF. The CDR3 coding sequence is TGTGCCAGTAGGGGACATGGCTACAATGAGCAGTTCTTC.